This T cell receptor (beta chain) was observed in a study of blood T cell repertoires in COVID-19. Overall study: Samples of COVID-19 (acute and convalescent) were obtained from the United States, Italy and Spain. T cells, B-cell-depleted T cells, or PBMCs provided the cDNA or gDNA that served as material.

Looked up from germline, CDR1 is LNHDA and CDR2 is SQIVND (reference sequence). Trimming took 5 bases from V and 6 from J; bases not matched to a gene: 10. The CDR3 runs to 14 residues. Authors' analysis steps: How many nucleated cells were present was estimated from reference gene primer amplification. The protocol was immunoSEQ multiplex PCR, while the TCRdb copy is restricted to in-frame clones and leaves out a portion. V and J calls and clone size are given by that table; D and trimming were obtained from the DNA. The sample shows about 150,000 clones, 80% to 90% of them seen only once. V usage is TRBV19 and J usage is TRBJ2-7; 7 bases fit TRBD1. The TCR comes from a man aged 18 to 29 with COVID-19, enrolled during active disease. The sample consisted of peripheral blood. CDR3 sequence reads: CASSGTEGWSEQYF. The DNA of the CDR3 is TGTGCCAGTAGTGGGACAGAAGGGTGGTCCGAGCAGTACTTC.